The rows below give T cell receptor beta chains drawn from one sample of a study of T cell responses to AZD1222 COVID-19 vaccine. Method: immunoSEQ multiplex PCR; TCRdb's copy keeps in-frame clones and lacks some. The sample holds roughly 140,000 clones, roughly 94% seen once. Specimen: peripheral blood, collected on day 0 of AZD1222 vaccination. The source of these receptors is an adult in good health. Each CDR3 is given with its conserved first and last residue. The D gene is left open where the match is weak. Rows give clone size only sometimes, using once, few, many, or a class for an expanded clone.

>.|TRBV16|TRBD2|TRBJ2-1
CASSRTSGSNEQFF
TGTGCCAGCAGTCGGACTAGCGGAAGCAATGAGCAGTTCTTC
>.|TRBV10-3|.|TRBJ1-3
CAIRPGDSGNTIYF
TGTGCCATCAGGCCGGGAGACTCTGGAAACACCATATATTTT
>.|TRBV6-1|.|TRBJ2-6
CASSGILGSSGANVLTF
TGTGCCAGCAGTGGGATACTGGGTAGCTCTGGGGCCAACGTCCTGACTTTC
>.|TRBV6-5|TRBD1|TRBJ1-2
CASSYGTEVDYGYTF
TGTGCCAGCAGCTATGGGACAGAAGTAGACTATGGCTACACCTTC
>.|TRBV11-2|TRBD1|TRBJ1-2
CASSLDGDRELRVHYGYTF
TGTGCCAGCAGCTTAGATGGGGACAGGGAGTTAAGAGTTCACTATGGCTACACCTTC
>.|TRBV28|TRBD1|TRBJ1-2
CASTTLMDRGNGYTF
TGTGCCAGCACCACTCTTATGGACAGGGGAAATGGCTACACCTTC
>.|TRBV30|.|TRBJ1-2
CAWSVGGSLYGYTF
TGTGCCTGGAGTGTAGGAGGTTCGCTCTATGGCTACACCTTC
>.|TRBV19|.|TRBJ1-4
CASNSGRGEDEKLFF
TGTGCCAGTAACTCCGGTAGGGGGGAGGATGAAAAACTGTTTTTT
>.|TRBV11-2|.|TRBJ1-1
CASSFGRQLMNTEAFF
TGTGCCAGCAGCTTCGGTAGGCAGCTAATGAACACTGAAGCTTTCTTT
>.|TRBV7-6|.|TRBJ1-2
CASSLDPSYGYTF
TGTGCCAGCAGCTTAGATCCCAGCTATGGCTACACCTTC
>.|TRBV27|TRBD2|TRBJ2-3
CASSFLGTSTTDTQYF
TGTGCCAGCAGTTTTCTCGGGACTAGCACGACAGATACGCAGTATTTT
>.|TRBV10-1|TRBD1|TRBJ2-2
CASSDQGARTGELFF
TGCGCCAGCAGTGACCAGGGGGCGCGGACCGGGGAGCTGTTTTTT
>.|TRBV29-1|.|TRBJ2-5
CSVGKGVRAGQYF
TGCAGCGTTGGGAAAGGGGTCCGAGCGGGCCAGTACTTC
>.|TRBV7-6|.|TRBJ2-2
CASSLQRILNTGELFF
TGTGCCAGCAGCTTACAGAGAATTCTGAACACCGGGGAGCTGTTTTTT
>.|TRBV11-2|.|TRBJ1-1
CASSLLANTEAFF
TGTGCCAGCAGCTTATTGGCGAACACTGAAGCTTTCTTT
>once|TRBV19|.|TRBJ2-2
CASSHMNTGELFF
TGTGCCAGTAGCCATATGAACACCGGGGAGCTGTTTTTT
>.|TRBV5-1|.|TRBJ2-3
CASSIVAGTDTQYF
TGCGCCAGCAGCATCGTGGCGGGAACAGATACGCAGTATTTT
>.|TRBV28|.|TRBJ1-4
CAINSGQYEKLFF
TGTGCCATAAATTCTGGGCAGTATGAAAAACTGTTTTTT
>.|TRBV12-3/TRBV12-4|.|TRBJ2-1
CASITNNEQFF
TGTGCCAGCATCACCAACAATGAGCAGTTCTTC
>.|TRBV2|TRBD1|TRBJ2-4
CASSGTGEGAKNIQYF
TGTGCCAGCAGTGGGACAGGGGAGGGGGCCAAAAACATTCAGTACTTC
>.|TRBV7-9|.|TRBJ2-2
CASSSGSSGDTGELFF
TGTGCCAGCAGCTCCGGGAGTTCAGGGGACACCGGGGAGCTGTTTTTT
>.|TRBV9|TRBD2|TRBJ2-3
CASSARGGEASTDTQYF
TGTGCCAGCAGCGCGAGGGGAGGGGAGGCCAGCACAGATACGCAGTATTTT
>once|TRBV7-2|.|TRBJ1-1
CASSFISGTEAFF
TGTGCCAGCAGCTTCATCTCTGGCACTGAAGCTTTCTTT
>.|TRBV28|TRBD2|TRBJ2-3
CASINGLAGAPTDTQYF
TGTGCCAGCATCAACGGACTAGCGGGGGCCCCCACAGATACGCAGTATTTT
>.|TRBV19|.|TRBJ1-1
CASSKEVTEAFF
TGTGCCAGTAGTAAAGAAGTGACTGAAGCTTTCTTT
>.|TRBV30|.|TRBJ1-2
CAWGTIYGYTF
TGTGCCTGGGGGACAATTTATGGCTACACCTTC
>.|TRBV19|.|TRBJ1-5
CASSISAGAEPQHF
TGTGCCAGTAGTATTTCTGCGGGCGCCGAGCCCCAGCATTTT
>.|TRBV18|.|TRBJ1-3
CASSPPSGANGNTIYF
TGTGCCAGCTCACCACCATCAGGGGCGAATGGAAACACCATATATTTT
>.|TRBV7-9|.|TRBJ2-2
CASSSSRFGELFF
TGTGCCAGCAGTTCGAGTCGGTTCGGGGAGCTGTTTTTT
>.|TRBV4-1|.|TRBJ1-5
CASSQGLSRGNQPQHF
TGCGCCAGCAGCCAAGGTTTATCCAGGGGCAATCAGCCCCAGCATTTT
>once|TRBV18|.|TRBJ1-5
CVSSPQGDQPQHF
TGTGTCAGCTCACCACAGGGCGATCAGCCCCAGCATTTT
>.|TRBV6-2/TRBV6-3|.|TRBJ1-5
CASSLGGSPRNQPQHF
TGTGCCAGCAGCTTGGGTGGATCCCCTCGGAATCAGCCCCAGCATTTT
>once|TRBV6-2/TRBV6-3|.|TRBJ1-5
CASSYGYQPQHF
TGTGCCAGCAGTTACGGGTATCAGCCCCAGCATTTT
>.|TRBV18|TRBD2|TRBJ2-4
CASSLASGGTKNIQYF
TGTGCCAGCTCGCTAGCGTCGGGGGGTACGAAAAACATTCAGTACTTC
>.|TRBV29-1|.|TRBJ1-1
CSVDVGGRNTEAFF
TGCAGCGTTGATGTCGGGGGCAGGAACACTGAAGCTTTCTTT
>.|TRBV27|.|TRBJ2-4
CASSFGLGKNIQYF
TGTGCCAGCAGTTTTGGACTGGGCAAAAACATTCAGTACTTC
>.|TRBV11-3|.|TRBJ2-3
CASSSSTGSHHTQYF
TGTGCCAGCAGCTCCTCGACAGGTTCTCACCATACGCAGTATTTT
>.|TRBV3-1/TRBV3-2|.|TRBJ1-4
CASSQVFGRGEKLFF
TGTGCCAGCAGCCAAGTTTTCGGGAGAGGTGAAAAACTGTTTTTT
>once|TRBV4-1|TRBD2|TRBJ2-1
CASSQVPRGGPHNEQFF
TGCGCCAGCAGCCAAGTTCCCCGGGGGGGCCCCCACAATGAGCAGTTCTTC
>.|TRBV4-1|TRBD1|TRBJ1-2
CASSQGTGVGGYTF
TGCGCCAGCAGCCAAGGGACAGGGGTCGGTGGCTACACCTTC
>.|TRBV5-4|.|TRBJ1-2
CASSHGGGDAYGYTF
TGTGCCAGCAGTCACGGCGGGGGGGACGCCTATGGCTACACCTTC
>.|TRBV24-1|.|TRBJ2-5
CATSDSSGRGKYQETQYF
TGTGCCACCAGTGATTCCTCCGGTAGGGGAAAGTACCAAGAGACCCAGTACTTC
>.|TRBV30|.|TRBJ1-1
CAGSLRNGGTEAFF
TGTGCCGGGAGCCTCAGGAACGGGGGCACTGAAGCTTTCTTT
>.|TRBV19|.|TRBJ1-1
CASSNYQAEAFF
TGTGCCAGTAGCAATTACCAGGCTGAAGCTTTCTTT
>.|TRBV3-1/TRBV3-2|.|TRBJ1-2
CASSPRPRTNYGYTF
TGTGCCAGCAGCCCTCGCCCACGCACCAACTATGGCTACACCTTC
>once|TRBV5-1|TRBD2|TRBJ2-3
CASSFILAGGDTQYF
TGCGCCAGCAGCTTTATACTAGCGGGAGGGGATACGCAGTATTTT
>.|TRBV10-3|.|TRBJ1-2
CAISETRDGGYTF
TGTGCCATCAGTGAAACCCGGGACGGGGGCTACACCTTC
>.|TRBV5-5|.|TRBJ1-5
CASSFGEGLGSQPQHF
TGTGCCAGCAGCTTTGGCGAGGGGTTAGGGTCTCAGCCCCAGCATTTT
>.|TRBV4-1|.|TRBJ1-4
CASSPLLGGLNEKLFF
TGCGCCAGCAGCCCCTTGTTGGGAGGCCTAAATGAAAAACTGTTTTTT
>.|TRBV12-5|.|TRBJ1-1
CASGLEEAFF
TGTGCTAGTGGTTTGGAGGAAGCTTTCTTT
>.|TRBV4-3|TRBD1|TRBJ1-4
CASSPRGGAGGEKLFF
TGCGCCAGCAGCCCGAGAGGGGGCGCAGGTGGAGAAAAACTGTTTTTT
>.|TRBV9|.|TRBJ1-1
CASSVVRGAGILNTEAFF
TGTGCCAGCAGCGTAGTCCGTGGGGCGGGGATACTGAACACTGAAGCTTTCTTT
>.|TRBV2|.|TRBJ2-5
CAREAEGPNFQYF
TGTGCCAGGGAGGCGGAGGGGCCAAATTTCCAGTACTTC
>.|TRBV6-1|.|TRBJ1-3
CASSELQGLSGNTIYF
TGTGCCAGCAGTGAACTCCAGGGCCTCTCTGGAAACACCATATATTTT
>.|TRBV21-1|.|TRBJ1-2
CASSRDRGGNRLGYTF
TGTGCCAGCAGCAGGGACAGGGGGGGTAATAGACTTGGCTACACCTTC
>.|TRBV19|TRBD1|TRBJ2-1
CASSAPGGYEQFF
TGTGCCAGTAGTGCCCCAGGGGGCTATGAGCAGTTCTTC
>.|TRBV6-5|.|TRBJ1-6
CASSYANPNSPLHF
TGTGCCAGCAGTTACGCAAATCCTAATTCACCCCTCCACTTT
>.|TRBV6-5|.|TRBJ1-1
CASSYSMGSTEAFF
TGTGCCAGCAGTTACTCGATGGGTAGCACTGAAGCTTTCTTT
>.|TRBV27|.|TRBJ1-1
CASSLFLGGTEAFF
TGTGCCAGCAGTTTATTTTTGGGGGGGACTGAAGCTTTCTTT
>.|TRBV9|.|TRBJ2-1
CASSVAPMDSLYNEQFF
TGTGCCAGCAGCGTAGCTCCTATGGACAGCCTCTACAATGAGCAGTTCTTC